The subject of this entry is one T cell receptor beta chain. This entry is derived from a study of blood T cell repertoires in COVID-19. About the research overall: Italy, Spain and the United States were the sources of the convalescent and acute COVID-19 samples. PBMCs, B-cell-depleted T cells, or T cells provided the cDNA or gDNA that made up the material.

Profiled with immunoSEQ multiplex PCR; TCRdb holds only in-frame clones, not every one. The sample has about 60,000 clones, approximately 84% seen once. This TCR derives from a man in his sixties with COVID-19, enrolled during active disease. The sequenced material came from peripheral blood.

The CDR3 sequence: CASSFGRGETQYF. Here the CDR3 DNA reads TGTGCCAGCAGTTTTGGCAGGGGGGAGACCCAGTACTTC. The rearrangement joins TRBV12-3 or TRBV12-4 to TRBJ2-5; 7 nucleotides match TRBD1. After removal of 3 bases from V and 5 bases from J, the junction contained 3 bases not matched to a gene. The CDR3 is 13 residues long.